This T cell receptor beta chain was recovered during a study of T-cell reconstitution after alpha-beta-depleted transplantation in children. This sample's TCRbeta library carried unique molecular identifier barcodes. In TCRdb, the PCR reads were re-called with MiXCR into one record per CDR3 protein. The sample lists around 370,000 distinct CDR3 sequences; approximately 10% were seen once. Sample: PBMCs from the stem cell graft donor, taken from the stem cell graft. The source is a human donor who donated a stem cell graft to a child with acute lymphoblastic leukemia.

In DNA, the CDR3 is TGTGCCAGCAGCTTAGCGGGAGCGGCCAACGTCCTGACTTTC. It codes for CASSLAGAANVLTF. The J gene is TRBJ2-6, the V gene TRBV5-6, with 8 bases matching TRBD2. Looked up from germline, CDR1 is SGHDT and CDR2 is YYEEEE. This CDR3 comprises 14 residues. J gave up 6 bases and V 2 bases, and 1 base lay outside the gene matches.